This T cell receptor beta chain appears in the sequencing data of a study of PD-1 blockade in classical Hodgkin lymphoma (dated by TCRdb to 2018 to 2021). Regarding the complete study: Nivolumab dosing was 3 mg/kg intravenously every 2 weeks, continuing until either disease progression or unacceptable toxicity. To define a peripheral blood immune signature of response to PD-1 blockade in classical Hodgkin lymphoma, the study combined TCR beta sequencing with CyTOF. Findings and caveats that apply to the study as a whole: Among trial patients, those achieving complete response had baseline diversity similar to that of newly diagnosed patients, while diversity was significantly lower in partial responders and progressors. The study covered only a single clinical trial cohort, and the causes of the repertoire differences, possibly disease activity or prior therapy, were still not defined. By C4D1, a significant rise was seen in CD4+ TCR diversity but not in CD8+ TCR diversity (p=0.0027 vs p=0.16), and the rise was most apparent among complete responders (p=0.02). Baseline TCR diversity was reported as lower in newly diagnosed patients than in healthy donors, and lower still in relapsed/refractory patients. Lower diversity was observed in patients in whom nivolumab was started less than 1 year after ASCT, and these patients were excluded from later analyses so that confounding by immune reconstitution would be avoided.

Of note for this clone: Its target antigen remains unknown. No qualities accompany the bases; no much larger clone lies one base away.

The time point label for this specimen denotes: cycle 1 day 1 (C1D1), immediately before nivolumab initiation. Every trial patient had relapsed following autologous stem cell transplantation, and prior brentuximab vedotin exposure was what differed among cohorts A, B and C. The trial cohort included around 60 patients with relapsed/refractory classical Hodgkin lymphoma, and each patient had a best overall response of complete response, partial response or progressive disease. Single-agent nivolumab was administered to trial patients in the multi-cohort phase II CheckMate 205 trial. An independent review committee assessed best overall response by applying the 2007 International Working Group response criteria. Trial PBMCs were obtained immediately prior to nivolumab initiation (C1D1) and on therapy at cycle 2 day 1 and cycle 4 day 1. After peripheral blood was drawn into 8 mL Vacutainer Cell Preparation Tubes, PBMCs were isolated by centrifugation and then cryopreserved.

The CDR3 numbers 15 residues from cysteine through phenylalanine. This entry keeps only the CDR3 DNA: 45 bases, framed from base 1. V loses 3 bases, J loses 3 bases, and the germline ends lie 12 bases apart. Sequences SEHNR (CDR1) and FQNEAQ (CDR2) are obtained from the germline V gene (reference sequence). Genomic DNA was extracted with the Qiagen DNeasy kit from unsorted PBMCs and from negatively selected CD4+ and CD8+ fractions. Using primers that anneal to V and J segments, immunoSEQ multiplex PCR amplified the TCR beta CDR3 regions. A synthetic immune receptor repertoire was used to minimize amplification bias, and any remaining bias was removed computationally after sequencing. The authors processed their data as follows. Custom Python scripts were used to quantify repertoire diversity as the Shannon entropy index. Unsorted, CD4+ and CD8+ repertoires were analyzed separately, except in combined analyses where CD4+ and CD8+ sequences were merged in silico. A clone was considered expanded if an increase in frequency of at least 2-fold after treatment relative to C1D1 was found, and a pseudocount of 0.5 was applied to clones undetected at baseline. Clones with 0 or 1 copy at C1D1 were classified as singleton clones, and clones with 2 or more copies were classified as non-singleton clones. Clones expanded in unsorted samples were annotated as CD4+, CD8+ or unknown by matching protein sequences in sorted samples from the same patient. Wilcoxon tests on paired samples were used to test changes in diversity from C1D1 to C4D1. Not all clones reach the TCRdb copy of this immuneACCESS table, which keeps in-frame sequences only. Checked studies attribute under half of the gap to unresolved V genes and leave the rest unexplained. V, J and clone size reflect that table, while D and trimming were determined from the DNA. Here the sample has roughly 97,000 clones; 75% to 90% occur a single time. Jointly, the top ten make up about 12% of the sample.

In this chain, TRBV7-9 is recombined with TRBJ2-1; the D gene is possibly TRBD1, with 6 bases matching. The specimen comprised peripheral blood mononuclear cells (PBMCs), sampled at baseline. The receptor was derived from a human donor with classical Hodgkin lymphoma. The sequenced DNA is TGTGCCAGCAGCTTCGACAGGAGATTCTACAATGAGCAGTTCTTC. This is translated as CASSFDRRFYNEQFF.